The rows below give T cell receptor beta chains drawn from one sample of a study of T cell responses to AZD1222 COVID-19 vaccine. Repertoires were generated with immunoSEQ multiplex PCR, while TCRdb's copy carries only in-frame clones and drops some. The table includes about 150,000 clones, 89% detected once. The source was peripheral blood, collected on day 0 of AZD1222 vaccination. These receptors originate from an adult in good health. Each CDR3 is given with its conserved first and last residue. A D gene is named only where the DNA matches it firmly. Expanded clones are given a class, and other clones once, few, many or no size at all.

d_call j_call clone_size v_call cdr3_aa cdr3_nt
. TRBJ2-7 . TRBV18 CASSPPSPSGHRDEQYF TGTGCCAGCTCACCACCGTCGCCCAGCGGCCACCGGGACGAGCAGTACTTC
. TRBJ2-3 . TRBV29-1 CSVGESGTSTDTQYF TGCAGCGTAGGGGAAAGCGGAACTAGCACAGATACGCAGTATTTT
. TRBJ1-2 . TRBV3-1/TRBV3-2 CASSQSVNYGYTF TGTGCCAGCAGCCAATCCGTTAACTATGGCTACACCTTC
. TRBJ1-6 . TRBV7-8 CASSQSGSPLHF TGTGCCAGCAGCCAAAGTGGATCACCCCTCCACTTT
TRBD2 TRBJ2-1 . TRBV18 CASSFGTSGKYNEQFF TGTGCCAGCTCCTTTGGGACTAGCGGCAAGTACAATGAGCAGTTCTTC
. TRBJ2-5 . TRBV7-8 CASSLRGRQTQYF TGTGCCAGCAGCTTGAGGGGGAGGCAGACCCAGTACTTC
. TRBJ1-6 . TRBV7-3 CASSSQGRSYNSPLHF TGTGCCAGCAGCTCCCAGGGTCGCTCCTATAATTCACCCCTCCACTTT
. TRBJ2-1 . TRBV7-2 CASSLSKHEQFF TGTGCCAGCAGCTTATCGAAGCATGAGCAGTTCTTC
. TRBJ2-7 once TRBV21-1 CASSKACVVGGQGLTYEQYF TGTGCCAGCAGCAAAGCTTGCGTCGTCGGGGGACAGGGCTTAACCTACGAGCAGTACTTC
. TRBJ1-1 . TRBV18 CASSVVATGEDTEAFF TGTGCCAGCTCAGTTGTCGCCACAGGAGAAGACACTGAAGCTTTCTTT
. TRBJ1-2 once TRBV5-4 CASSFREVGGYTF TGTGCCAGCAGCTTTAGGGAGGTGGGCGGCTACACCTTC
TRBD1 TRBJ1-5 . TRBV2 CASGKGQGAFSNQPQHF TGTGCCAGTGGGAAGGGACAGGGGGCTTTTAGCAATCAGCCCCAGCATTTT
TRBD1 TRBJ1-1 . TRBV6-5 CASTRQGPYSEAFF TGTGCCAGCACACGACAGGGGCCCTACTCTGAAGCTTTCTTT
. TRBJ1-1 . TRBV7-8 CASSFTGNTEAFF TGTGCCAGCAGCTTTACAGGGAACACTGAAGCTTTCTTT
. TRBJ2-3 . TRBV9 CASSVAGAVRTDTQYF TGTGCCAGCAGCGTAGCTGGGGCAGTCCGCACAGATACGCAGTATTTT
TRBD1 TRBJ2-1 . TRBV19 CASSGVQGLGEQFF TGTGCCAGTAGCGGGGTACAGGGGCTGGGGGAGCAGTTCTTC
TRBD2 TRBJ2-5 once TRBV7-2 CASSPKAGAGETQYF TGTGCCAGCAGCCCTAAAGCGGGAGCGGGGGAGACCCAGTACTTC
. TRBJ2-7 once TRBV27 CASSLSIKDEQYF TGTGCCAGCAGTTTATCGATAAAGGACGAGCAGTACTTC
. TRBJ2-7 once TRBV21-1 CASSSPRQGASYEQYF TGTGCCAGCAGCAGCCCAAGACAGGGGGCTTCCTACGAGCAGTACTTC
. TRBJ1-6 . TRBV27 CASSLSKGGLSPLHF TGTGCCAGCAGTTTGTCGAAAGGCGGGTTGTCACCCCTCCACTTT
. TRBJ1-6 few TRBV5-1 CASSLGRRDSPLHF TGCGCCAGCAGTCTGGGACGCCGGGATTCACCCCTCCACTTT
. TRBJ1-1 once TRBV28 CASSPGTHNTEAFF TGTGCCAGCAGTCCCGGGACACACAACACTGAAGCTTTCTTT
. TRBJ2-7 . TRBV28 CASSRPLRFSSYEQYF TGTGCCAGCAGTAGACCTTTGCGGTTTTCCTCCTACGAGCAGTACTTC
TRBD2 TRBJ2-7 . TRBV30 CAWSGKASGMYEQYF TGTGCCTGGAGCGGGAAGGCTAGCGGGATGTACGAGCAGTACTTC
. TRBJ2-5 . TRBV5-4 CASSLGRGWETQYF TGTGCCAGCAGCTTGGGCCGGGGATGGGAGACCCAGTACTTC
TRBD2 TRBJ2-3 . TRBV4-3 CASSQALAGGFPRTQYF TGCGCCAGCAGCCAAGCCCTAGCGGGGGGATTCCCCCGTACGCAGTATTTT
. TRBJ1-3 . TRBV6-6 CATGRASGNTIYF TGTGCCACCGGACGGGCCTCTGGAAACACCATATATTTT
TRBD1 TRBJ1-1 . TRBV7-2 CASSLHRGGTEAFF TGTGCCAGCAGCCTCCACAGGGGAGGCACTGAAGCTTTCTTT
. TRBJ2-1 . TRBV5-1 CASSLIQMGSNEQFF TGCGCCAGCAGCTTGATCCAGATGGGGAGCAATGAGCAGTTCTTC
TRBD1 TRBJ1-1 . TRBV7-9 CASSSYGTGRGTEAFF TGTGCCAGCAGCTCATACGGGACAGGGAGGGGCACTGAAGCTTTCTTT
TRBD2 TRBJ2-1 . TRBV11-2 CASSSTRLAGENNEQFF TGTGCCAGCAGCTCGACCCGACTAGCGGGAGAGAACAATGAGCAGTTCTTC
. TRBJ1-1 . TRBV5-1 CASSLRERSNEAFF TGCGCCAGCAGCTTGAGGGAGCGATCGAATGAAGCTTTCTTT
. TRBJ1-2 . TRBV5-1 CASSLDRDYGYTF TGCGCCAGCAGCTTGGACAGGGACTATGGCTACACCTTC
TRBD1 TRBJ1-5 . TRBV7-2 CASSLQGYSNQPQHF TGTGCCAGCAGTTTACAGGGGTATAGCAATCAGCCCCAGCATTTT
TRBD2 TRBJ2-7 . TRBV10-2 CASSLTSGGTEQYF TGCGCCAGCAGTTTGACTAGCGGGGGTACCGAGCAGTACTTC
. TRBJ2-5 once TRBV7-2 CASSFRDWGFGGIATQYF TGTGCCAGCAGCTTCCGGGACTGGGGGTTTGGGGGAATAGCGACCCAGTACTTC
. TRBJ2-3 once TRBV4-1 CASSLTGGDSTDTQYF TGCGCCAGCAGCCTGACAGGTGGAGATAGCACAGATACGCAGTATTTT
TRBD2 TRBJ2-1 . TRBV5-1 CASSPQGSGLYNEQFF TGCGCCAGCAGCCCCCAAGGTAGCGGGTTATACAATGAGCAGTTCTTC
. TRBJ2-7 . TRBV9 CASSVGGGTSSYEQYF TGTGCCAGCAGCGTAGGAGGAGGGACAAGCTCCTACGAGCAGTACTTC
TRBD1 TRBJ2-7 . TRBV4-1 CASSRRWGQGAYEQYF TGCGCCAGCAGCCGCCGTTGGGGACAGGGGGCCTACGAGCAGTACTTC
. TRBJ1-6 once TRBV7-8 CASSLDTGISPLHF TGTGCCAGCAGCTTAGATACAGGGATTTCACCCCTCCACTTT
TRBD2 TRBJ2-4 . TRBV2 CASSVQTSGRQNIQYF TGTGCCAGCAGCGTTCAGACTAGCGGGAGGCAAAACATTCAGTACTTC
. TRBJ1-2 . TRBV24-1 CATSDPHGPNYGYTF TGTGCCACCAGTGATCCTCATGGCCCTAACTATGGCTACACCTTC
TRBD2 TRBJ2-2 . TRBV6-2/TRBV6-3 CASSYKLAGGTGELFF TGTGCCAGCAGTTACAAGCTAGCGGGAGGGACCGGGGAGCTGTTTTTT
TRBD1 TRBJ1-2 . TRBV5-1 CASSARQGAGYTF TGCGCCAGCAGCGCCCGACAGGGGGCGGGCTACACCTTC
TRBD2 TRBJ2-1 . TRBV7-3 CASSPTTKAGPQFF TGTGCCAGCAGCCCGACAACTAAAGCGGGACCGCAGTTCTTC
TRBD1 TRBJ1-6 . TRBV23-1 CASSHRTGDSPLHF TGCGCCAGCAGTCATCGAACAGGGGATTCACCCCTCCACTTT
TRBD2 TRBJ2-1 . TRBV7-9 CASEREISVEQFF TGTGCCAGCGAGCGGGAGATTTCGGTGGAGCAGTTCTTC
. TRBJ2-5 . TRBV7-2 CASTRTVRETQYF TGTGCCAGCACCAGGACAGTCAGGGAGACCCAGTACTTC
. TRBJ2-7 . TRBV11-2 CASSLEGEQYF TGTGCCAGCAGCTTAGAAGGGGAGCAGTACTTC
. TRBJ1-1 . TRBV11-3 CASSLIQNTEAFF TGTGCCAGCAGCCTCATACAGAACACTGAAGCTTTCTTT
. TRBJ2-6 . TRBV5-8 CASSLPGFSSGANVLTF TGTGCCAGCAGCTTGCCAGGCTTCAGCTCTGGGGCCAACGTCCTGACTTTC
. TRBJ2-3 . TRBV4-3 CASSQEGALPFTDTQYF TGCGCCAGCAGCCAAGAGGGAGCTCTCCCATTCACAGATACGCAGTATTTT
. TRBJ2-4 . TRBV4-2 CASSQEVSRLAKNIQYF TGTGCCAGCAGCCAAGAGGTGTCCCGACTAGCCAAAAACATTCAGTACTTC